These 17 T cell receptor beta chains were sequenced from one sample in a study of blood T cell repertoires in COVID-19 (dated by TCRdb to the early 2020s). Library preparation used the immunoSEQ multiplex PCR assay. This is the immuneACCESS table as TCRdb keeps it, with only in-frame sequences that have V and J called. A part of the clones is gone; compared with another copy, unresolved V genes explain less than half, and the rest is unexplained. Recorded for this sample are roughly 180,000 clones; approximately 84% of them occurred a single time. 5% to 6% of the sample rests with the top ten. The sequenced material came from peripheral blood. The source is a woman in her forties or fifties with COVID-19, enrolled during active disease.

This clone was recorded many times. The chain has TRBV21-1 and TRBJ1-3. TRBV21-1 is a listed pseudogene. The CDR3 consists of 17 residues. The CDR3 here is CASSKEDEAHSGNTIYF. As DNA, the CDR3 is TGTGCCAGCAGCAAAGAAGATGAGGCCCACTCTGGAAACACCATATATTTT.

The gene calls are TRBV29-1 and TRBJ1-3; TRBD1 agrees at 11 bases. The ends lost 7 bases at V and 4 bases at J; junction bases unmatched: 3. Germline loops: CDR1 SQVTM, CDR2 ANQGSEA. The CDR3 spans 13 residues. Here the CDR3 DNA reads TGCAGCGCAGGACAGGGGGCCGGAAACACCATATATTTT. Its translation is CSAGQGAGNTIYF.

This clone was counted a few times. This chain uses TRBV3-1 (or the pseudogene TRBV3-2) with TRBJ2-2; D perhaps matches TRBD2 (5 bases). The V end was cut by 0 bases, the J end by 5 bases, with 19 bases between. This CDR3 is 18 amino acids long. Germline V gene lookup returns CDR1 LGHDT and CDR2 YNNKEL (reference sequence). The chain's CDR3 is CASSQDGIQIAGTGELFF. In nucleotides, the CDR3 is TGTGCCAGCAGCCAAGACGGGATCCAAATTGCGGGTACCGGGGAGCTGTTTTTT.

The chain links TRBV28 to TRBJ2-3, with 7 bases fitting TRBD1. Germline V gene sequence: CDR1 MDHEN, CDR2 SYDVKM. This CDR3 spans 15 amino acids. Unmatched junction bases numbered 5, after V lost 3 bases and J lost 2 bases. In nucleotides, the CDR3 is TGTGCCAGCAGTTTCAGGGGGTCTCTCACAGATACGCAGTATTTT. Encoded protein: CASSFRGSLTDTQYF.

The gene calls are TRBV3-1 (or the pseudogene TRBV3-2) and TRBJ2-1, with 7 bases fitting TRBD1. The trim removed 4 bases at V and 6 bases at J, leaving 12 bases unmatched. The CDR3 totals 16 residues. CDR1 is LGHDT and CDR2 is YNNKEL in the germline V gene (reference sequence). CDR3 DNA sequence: TGTGCCAGCAGCCCTGGGACAGCCCTCCTGGGCAATGAGCAGTTCTTC. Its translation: CASSPGTALLGNEQFF.

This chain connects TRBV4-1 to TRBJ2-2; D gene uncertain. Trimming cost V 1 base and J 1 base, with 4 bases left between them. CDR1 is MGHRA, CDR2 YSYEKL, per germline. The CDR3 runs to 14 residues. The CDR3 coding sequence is TGCGCCAGCAGCCAAGTTCTGAACACCGGGGAGCTGTTTTTT. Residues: CASSQVLNTGELFF.

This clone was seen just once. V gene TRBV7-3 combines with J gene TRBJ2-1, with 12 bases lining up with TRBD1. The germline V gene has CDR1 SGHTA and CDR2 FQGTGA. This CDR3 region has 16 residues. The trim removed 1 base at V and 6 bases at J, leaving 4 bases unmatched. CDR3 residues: CASSLSGTGGPNEQFF. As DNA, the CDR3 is TGTGCCAGCAGCTTAAGTGGGACAGGGGGCCCCAATGAGCAGTTCTTC.

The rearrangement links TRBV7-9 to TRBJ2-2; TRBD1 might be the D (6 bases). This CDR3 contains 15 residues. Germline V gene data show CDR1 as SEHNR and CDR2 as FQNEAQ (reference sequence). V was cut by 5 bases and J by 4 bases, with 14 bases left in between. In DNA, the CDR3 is TGTGCCAGCAGCGCCAGGGAAGGGGGCACCGGGGAGCTGTTTTTT. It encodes CASSAREGGTGELFF.

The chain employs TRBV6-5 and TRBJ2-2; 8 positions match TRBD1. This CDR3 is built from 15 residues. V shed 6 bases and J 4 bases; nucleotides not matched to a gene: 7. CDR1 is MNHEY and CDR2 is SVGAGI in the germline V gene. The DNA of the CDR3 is TGTGCCAGCAGCTCGGACAGGGTCGGCACCGGGGAGCTGTTTTTT. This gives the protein CASSSDRVGTGELFF.

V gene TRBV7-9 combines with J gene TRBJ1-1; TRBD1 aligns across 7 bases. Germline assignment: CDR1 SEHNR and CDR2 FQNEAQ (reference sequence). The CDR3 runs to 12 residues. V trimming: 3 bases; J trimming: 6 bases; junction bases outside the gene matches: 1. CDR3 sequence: CASSFGQAEAFF. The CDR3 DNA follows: TGTGCCAGCAGCTTTGGACAGGCTGAAGCTTTCTTT.

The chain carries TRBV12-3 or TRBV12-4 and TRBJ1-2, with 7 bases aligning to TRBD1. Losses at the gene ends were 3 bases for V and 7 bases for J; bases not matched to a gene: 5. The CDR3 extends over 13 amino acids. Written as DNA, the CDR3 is TGTGCCAGCAGTTTCGACAGGGCCAGTGGCTACACCTTC. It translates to CASSFDRASGYTF.

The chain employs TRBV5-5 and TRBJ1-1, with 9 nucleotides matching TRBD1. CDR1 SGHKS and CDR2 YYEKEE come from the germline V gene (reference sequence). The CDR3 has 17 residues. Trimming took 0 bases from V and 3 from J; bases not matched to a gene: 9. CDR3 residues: CASSLGHRGRADTEAFF. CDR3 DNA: TGTGCCAGCAGCTTGGGGCACAGGGGGCGGGCGGACACTGAAGCTTTCTTT. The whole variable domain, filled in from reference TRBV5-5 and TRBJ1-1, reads DAGVTQSPTHLIKTRGQQVTLRCSPISGHKSVSWYQQVLGQGPQFIFQYYEKEERGRGNFPDRFSARQFPNYSSELNVNALLLGDSALYLCASSLGHRGRADTEAFFGQGTRLTVV.

CDR3 loop: CASRPAGGSYNEQFF. CDR3 sequence (DNA): TGTGCCAGCAGGCCCGCGGGCGGCTCCTACAATGAGCAGTTCTTC. The rearrangement links TRBV5-4 to TRBJ2-1; TRBD2 might be the D (5 bases). The V end lost 5 bases, the J end lost 0 bases, and 12 bases lay between the germline ends. The germline V gene has CDR1 SGHNT and CDR2 YYREEE (reference sequence). This CDR3 is 15 amino acids long.

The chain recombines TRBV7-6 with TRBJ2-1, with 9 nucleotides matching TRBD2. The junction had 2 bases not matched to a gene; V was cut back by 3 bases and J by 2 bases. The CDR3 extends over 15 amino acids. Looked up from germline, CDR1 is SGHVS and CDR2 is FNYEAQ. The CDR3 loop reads CASSFGGGAYNEQFF. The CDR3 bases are TGTGCCAGCAGCTTTGGCGGGGGGGCCTACAATGAGCAGTTCTTC.

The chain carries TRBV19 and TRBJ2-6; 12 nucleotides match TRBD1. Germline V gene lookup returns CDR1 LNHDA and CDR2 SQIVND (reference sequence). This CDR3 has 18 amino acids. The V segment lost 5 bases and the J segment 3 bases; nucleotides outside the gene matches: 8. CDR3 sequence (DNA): TGTGCCAGTAGTGGAACCGGGACAGGGGGCGTTGGGGCCAACGTCCTGACTTTC. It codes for CASSGTGTGGVGANVLTF.

CDR3 DNA: TGCAGCGTTGAAGGCAGGGGCTACGAGCAGTACTTC. Translating it yields CSVEGRGYEQYF. This chain links TRBV29-1 with TRBJ2-7, with TRBD1 as a possible D gene (6 bases). Trimming took 1 base from V and 3 from J, leaving 7 bases between them. Germline CDR1 and CDR2: SQVTM and ANQGSEA. CDR3 size: 12 residues.

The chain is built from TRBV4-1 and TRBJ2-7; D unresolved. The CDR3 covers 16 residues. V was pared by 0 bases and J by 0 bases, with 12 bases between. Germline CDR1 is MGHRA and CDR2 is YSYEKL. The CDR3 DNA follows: TGCGCCAGCAGCCAAGAACGGTCTTCGAGCTCCTACGAGCAGTACTTC. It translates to CASSQERSSSSYEQYF.